Listed below are T cell receptor beta chains from one sample, sequenced in a study of tumor-infiltrating lymphocytes in primary liver carcinoma. TCRdb ran MiXCR on the multiplex PCR reads and lists one entry per CDR3 protein. The sample contains around 22,000 distinct CDR3 sequences, around 82% of which appear only once. The sample consisted of liver tumor tissue from sampling region 2. The receptors here all came from a woman younger than 45 with primary liver carcinoma and hepatitis B virus infection. CDR3s include the opening cysteine and the closing phenylalanine or tryptophan. The order of the fields is J gene, D gene, CDR3 length, clone size, V gene, CDR3 protein, CDR3 DNA. The D gene is left open where the match is weak. Not every row has a clone size; where given, it reads once, few, many or a size class.

TRBJ2-1 | . | 14 | . | TRBV10-3 | CATSPTATRNEQFF | TGTGCCACCAGTCCCACGGCGACCCGGAACGAGCAGTTCTTC
TRBJ2-2 | . | 14 | . | TRBV4-3 | CAGSQEERTGELLF | TGCGCCGGAAGCCAAGAGGAGCGGACCGGGGAGCTGTTATTT
TRBJ1-2 | . | 14 | few | TRBV11-2 | CASSLREANYGHTF | TGTGCTAGCAGCTTAAGGGAAGCTAACTATGGCCACACATTC
TRBJ2-3 | . | 13 | . | TRBV12-3/TRBV12-4 | CASSYQYTGRQCF | TGTGCCAGCAGTTATCAGTACACAGGTAGGCAGTGTTTT
TRBJ1-5 | . | 16 | . | TRBV6-1 | CASSEQGNVPSQLQNF | TGTGCCAGCAGTGAACAGGGGAACGTCCCCAGTCAGCTCCAGAATTTT
TRBJ1-5 | . | 13 | . | TRBV7-2 | CTSSYPGYQPQHF | TGTACCAGCAGCTATCCAGGGTATCAACCCCAGCATTTT
TRBJ2-2 | . | 19 | . | TRBV6-1 | CAGSETLPRGAVNTGELFF | TGTGCCGGCAGTGAAACCCTTCCCCGGGGCGCCGTGAACACCGGGGAGCTGTTTTTT
TRBJ2-7 | . | 13 | . | TRBV6-6 | CVSRSGGTYKQYF | TGTGTCAGCAGGTCCGGAGGGACCTACAAGCAGTACTTC
TRBJ2-7 | . | 12 | once | TRBV11-1 | CASSLGYLGQYF | TGTGCCAGCAGCTTAGGATACCTCGGGCAGTACTTC
TRBJ2-5 | TRBD2 | 22 | . | TRBV5-1 | CASSLAPTSASGFWEKRETQYF | TGCGCCAGCAGCTTGGCCCCGACCAGCGCTAGCGGGTTCTGGGAGAAGAGAGAGACCCAGTATTTC
TRBJ2-5 | TRBD2 | 17 | many | TRBV28 | CASSSISSGGSQETQYF | TGTGCCAGCAGTTCCATTTCTAGCGGAGGCTCCCAAGAGACCCAGTATTTC
TRBJ1-1 | . | 11 | . | TRBV28 | CVSSIRVETFF | TGTGTCAGCAGTATAAGGGTTGAAACTTTCTTT
TRBJ2-1 | . | 11 | . | TRBV5-1 | CTSSLSGEQFF | TGCACCAGCAGCTTATCAGGTGAGCAGTTCTTC
TRBJ2-7 | TRBD1 | 18 | . | TRBV4-2 | CASSQEHPGQGRPREQYF | TGTGCCAGCAGCCAGGAACACCCAGGACAGGGAAGACCGCGCGAGCAGTACTTC
TRBJ1-1 | . | 14 | few | TRBV11-2 | CASSSLWAGTEAFF | TGTGCCAGCAGTTCATTATGGGCCGGCACTGAGGCTTTCTTT
TRBJ1-1 | . | 12 | few | TRBV29-1 | CTVETGSTEAFF | TGCACCGTCGAGACAGGTAGTACTGAAGCTTTCTTT
TRBJ2-7 | TRBD1 | 15 | . | TRBV4-3 | CVSSQDRWTGLEQYF | TGTGTCAGCAGCCAAGATCGATGGACAGGGCTGGAGCAGTACTTC
TRBJ1-6 | TRBD1 | 17 | . | TRBV4-3 | CDGSQDLTGTRLSPLHF | TGCGACGGCAGCCAAGACCTGACAGGGACTAGACTATCACCCCTCCACTTT
TRBJ1-1 | . | 13 | few | TRBV10-3 | CTISESDSYKAFF | TGTACCATCAGTGAGTCTGACAGTTATAAAGCTTTCTTT
TRBJ1-2 | . | 14 | once | TRBV20-1 | CSARDDSKKDGYTF | TGTAGTGCTAGAGATGACAGTAAGAAGGATGGCTACACCTTC
TRBJ2-6 | . | 13 | . | TRBV24-1 | CVTKGDGANVLTF | TGTGTCACCAAAGGGGACGGGGCCAACGTCCTGACTTTC
TRBJ1-1 | . | 13 | once | TRBV30 | CAWISQVGSEAFF | TGTGCCTGGATCTCCCAAGTGGGCTCTGAAGCTTTCTTT
TRBJ2-5 | . | 15 | few | TRBV29-1 | CGVETGRGVWETQYF | TGTGGCGTTGAAACCGGAAGGGGAGTGTGGGAGACCCAGTACTTC
TRBJ2-7 | . | 13 | . | TRBV11-2 | CASRCPAGYEQYF | TGTGCCAGTAGATGTCCGGCGGGGTACGAGCAGTACTTC
TRBJ2-2 | TRBD1 | 15 | once | TRBV6-5 | CDSGTRTGFTGELFF | TGTGACAGCGGTACGCGGACAGGGTTCACCGGGGAGCTGTTTTTT
TRBJ2-5 | TRBD2 | 22 | . | TRBV5-1 | CASSLATTSASGLWEKRETQYF | TGCGCCAGCAGCTTGGCCACGACTAGCGCTAGCGGGTTGTGGGAGAAGAGAGAGACCCAGTACTTC
TRBJ1-5 | . | 14 | few | TRBV6-5 | CASSFSGKEQPLHF | TGTGCCAGCAGTTTTTCAGGGAAGGAGCAGCCCCTGCATTTT
TRBJ2-2 | TRBD2 | 18 | few | TRBV11-2 | CASSSPRAGGPNTRELLF | TGTGCCAGCAGCTCACCCCGAGCGGGAGGCCCGAACACCAGGGAGCTGCTCTTT
TRBJ2-3 | TRBD2 | 16 | . | TRBV4-3 | CACSQGFAGASHTQYF | TGTGCCTGCAGCCAAGGTTTTGCGGGAGCCAGTCATACGCAGTATTTT
TRBJ2-1 | . | 15 | . | TRBV12-3/TRBV12-4 | CASTLLTGVHNEQFF | TGTGCCAGCACTCTACTAACGGGCGTTCACAATGAGCAGTTCTTC
TRBJ1-1 | . | 14 | . | TRBV12-3/TRBV12-4 | CAGSMGGGGTEAFF | TGTGCTGGTAGTATGGGTGGGGGTGGCACTGAAGCTTTCTTT
TRBJ1-4 | . | 14 | . | TRBV28 | CVNKYPGGYEKLFF | TGTGTCAACAAATATCCGGGCGGGTATGAAAAATTGTTTTTT
TRBJ2-2 | . | 16 | . | TRBV11-2 | CASSPGPQSNTGELFF | TGTGCCAGCAGCCCCGGTCCCCAATCGAACACTGGGGAGCTGTTTTTT
TRBJ1-1 | . | 13 | . | TRBV5-1 | CASSPERNTEAFF | TGCGCGAGCAGCCCCGAGAGGAACACTGAAGCTTTCTTT
TRBJ2-7 | . | 15 | . | TRBV6-5 | CSSSYNDNSSYEQYF | TGTTCCAGCAGTTACAATGACAACAGCTCCTACGAGCAGTACTTC
TRBJ2-3 | . | 16 | . | TRBV7-9 | CASSLAGGVSTDTQYF | TGTGCCAGCAGCTTAGCAGGGGGGGTTAGCACAGATACGCAGTATTTT
TRBJ1-5 | . | 13 | . | TRBV6-2/TRBV6-3 | CASSYRRNQPQHF | TGTGCCAGCAGTTACCGGCGCAATCAACCCCAGCATTTT
TRBJ2-2 | . | 15 | few | TRBV7-8 | CASSLQGLHTGELFF | TGTGCCAGCAGCTTACAAGGACTCCACACCGGGGAGCTGTTTTTT